This T cell receptor beta chain was found in a study of a mutant IDH1 vaccine in newly diagnosed glioma. Whole-study results and caveats: No link was apparently found between pseudoprogression and changes in top peripheral T cell clonotypes.

The sample's time point: week 35, safety follow-up. Every vaccination contained 300 ug of the mutant IDH1 20-mer peptide and was paired with topical imiquimod. The vaccination schedule gave patients eight doses in weeks 1, 3, 5, 7, 11, 15, 19 and 23. With regard to this clone: Its specificity is unknown.

Clones were sequenced by immunoSEQ multiplex PCR, and TCRdb holds only the in-frame ones, with some missing. The top ten hold around 1.5% of the sample, which has approximately 50,000 clones, around 85% seen once. The specimen was PBMCs, collected from a glioma patient whose treatment included an IDH1 peptide vaccine. The clonotype originates from a man between 40 and 49 years old with glioma.

CDR3 loop: CSVGRGSNEQFF. For the CDR3, the DNA is TGCAGCGTCGGGCGGGGGTCCAATGAGCAGTTCTTC. V usage is TRBV29-1 and J usage is TRBJ2-1, with 7 bases matching TRBD2. The CDR3 is 12 amino acids. Germline lookup yields CDR1 SQVTM and CDR2 ANQGSEA. With V trimmed by 6 bases and J by 6 bases, 5 bases remained unmatched.